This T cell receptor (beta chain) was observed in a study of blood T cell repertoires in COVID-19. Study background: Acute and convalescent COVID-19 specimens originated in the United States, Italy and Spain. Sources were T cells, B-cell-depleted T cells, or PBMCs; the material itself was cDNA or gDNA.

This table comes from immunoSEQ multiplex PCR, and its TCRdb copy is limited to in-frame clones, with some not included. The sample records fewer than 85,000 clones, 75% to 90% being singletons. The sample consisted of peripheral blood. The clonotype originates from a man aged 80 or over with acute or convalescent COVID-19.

This CDR3 is CASSQRTSGMGEQFF. DNA of the CDR3: TGTGCCAGCAGCCAGAGGACTAGCGGGATGGGAGAGCAGTTCTTC. The rearrangement links TRBV3-1 (or the pseudogene TRBV3-2) to TRBJ2-1; 12 bases fit TRBD2. The CDR3 totals 15 residues. Germline V lookup: CDR1 LGHDT, CDR2 YNNKEL (reference sequence). Trimming took 3 bases from V and 10 from J; bases not matched to a gene: 7.